The 17 T cell receptor beta chains presented below share a single source sample, sequenced in a study of T cell repertoires in cytomegalovirus infection. TCRdb re-analysed the reads in MiXCR, keeping a single row per CDR3 protein. The sample holds roughly 100,000 distinct CDR3 sequences, 16% seen once. Sequencing was performed on PBMCs. These receptor sequences come from a human donor in good health (CMV status not recorded). Some clones in this sample may be carry-over from other donors' samples.

This clonotype was detected ten times or more. This CDR3 is CASSWVSGANVLTF. CDR3 sequence (DNA): TGTGCCAGCAGCTGGGTATCTGGGGCCAACGTCCTGACTTTC. The V call is TRBV7-9, the J call TRBJ2-6; D gene uncertain. Per germline, CDR1 SEHNR and CDR2 FQNEAQ (reference sequence). Deletions cut 4 bases from V and 1 base from J, with 5 bases between. The CDR3 contains 14 residues.

The J gene is TRBJ1-2, the V gene TRBV29-1; 8 nucleotides agree with TRBD1. The CDR3 is made up of 11 amino acids. CDR1 SQVTM and CDR2 ANQGSEA come from the germline V gene. Germline trimming cut 7 bases from V and 6 bases from J; bases unmatched to any gene: 4. The CDR3 nucleotides read TGCAGCGCCGGACAGGGCAATGGCTACACCTTC. Translated: CSAGQGNGYTF.

The V and J genes are TRBV12-3 or TRBV12-4 and TRBJ2-1; the D call may be TRBD1 or TRBD2 (6 bases each). Between the trimmed V and J ends, which lost 5 bases and 8 bases, there was a span of 16 bases. The CDR3 contains 14 residues. CDR3 DNA sequence: TGTGCCAGCAGTGGGGGGCTTATGGACGATGAGCAGTTCTTC. The encoded protein is CASSGGLMDDEQFF.

The sample holds a few counts of this clonotype. This chain connects TRBV9 to TRBJ2-6; a possible D gene is TRBD1 (6 bases). CDR1 and CDR2 from the germline V gene are SGDLS and YYNGEE. V dropped 4 bases and J dropped 0 bases, with 14 bases sitting between them. The CDR3 has 17 amino acids. CDR3 sequence: CASSSDSTRSGANVLTF. CDR3 nucleotide sequence: TGTGCCAGCAGCTCGGACAGTACTCGCTCTGGGGCCAACGTCCTGACTTTC.

This chain uses TRBV7-9 with TRBJ2-1; 8 nucleotides agree with TRBD2. The CDR3 sequence is 16 residues long. With 0 bases clipped from V and 4 bases from J, the junction kept 5 bases outside the gene matches. Per the germline V gene, CDR1 is SEHNR and CDR2 is FQNEAQ (reference sequence). Here the CDR3 DNA reads TGTGCCAGCAGCTTAGCGATGGCGGGGGGATACAATGAGCAGTTCTTC. Its translation is CASSLAMAGGYNEQFF.

This chain uses TRBV29-1 with TRBJ1-2, with no clear D. The CDR3 runs 11 residues. With 3 bases removed from V and 7 bases from J, the gap between germline ends came to 9 bases. Germline CDR1 reads SQVTM; CDR2 reads ANQGSEA. CDR3 bases: TGCAGCGTTGATTCACGCTCTGGCTACACCTTC. Translated, it gives CSVDSRSGYTF.

This clonotype appeared many times. This chain uses TRBV11-2 with TRBJ2-7; no reliable D call. The CDR3 runs 14 residues. Germline CDR1 SGHAT, CDR2 FQNNGV. V was cut by 4 bases and J by 3 bases, with 13 bases left in between. The CDR3: CASSSLRTNYEQYF. CDR3 nucleotides: TGTGCCAGCAGCTCTCTCCGGACGAACTACGAGCAGTACTTC. Complete variable domain (other parts from reference TRBV11-2 and TRBJ2-7): EAGVAQSPRYKIIEKRQSVAFWCNPISGHATLYWYQQILGQGPKLLIQFQNNGVVDDSQLPKDRFSAERLKGVDSTLKIQPAKLEDSAVYLCASSSLRTNYEQYFGPGTRLTVT.

The chain employs TRBV29-1 and TRBJ1-2, with TRBD1 matching over 7 bases. The ends lost 6 bases at V and 6 bases at J; junction bases unmatched: 4. Germline V CDR1 and CDR2: SQVTM, ANQGSEA. The CDR3 loop spans 11 amino acids. The CDR3 protein is CSVRTGDGYTF. Here the CDR3 DNA reads TGCAGCGTCAGGACAGGCGATGGCTACACCTTC. The full variable domain, in which reference TRBV29-1 and TRBJ1-2 provide the parts outside the CDR3, is SAVISQKPSRDICQRGTSLTIQCQVDSQVTMMFWYRQQPGQSLTLIATANQGSEATYESGFVIDKFPISRPNLTFSTLTVSNMSPEDSSIYLCSVRTGDGYTFGSGTRLTVV.

This clonotype was recorded a few times. The chain has TRBV6-2 or TRBV6-3 and TRBJ1-4; D uncertain. Trimming took off 6 bases at V and 8 bases at J, with 13 bases between the two ends. Germline V lookup: CDR1 MNHEY, CDR2 SVGEGT. The CDR3 runs to 13 residues. The CDR3 nucleotides read TGTGCCAGCAGACAATCGGTGGGGGAAAAACTGTTTTTT. It yields the protein CASRQSVGEKLFF.

CDR3 sequence (DNA): TGCAGTGCTAGCCCCAGGGAGCGGTCACCCCTCCACTTT. Protein sequence: CSASPRERSPLHF. The rearrangement joins TRBV20-1 to TRBJ1-6; weak D call: TRBD1 (5 bases). The CDR3 sequence is 13 residues long. In germline, CDR1 is DFQATT, CDR2 SNEGSKA (reference sequence). Trimming removed 3 bases from V and 10 bases from J, with 13 bases in between.

A few counts support this clonotype. This sequence joins TRBV6-6 and TRBJ1-5; D is possibly TRBD1 (5 bases). From germline, CDR1 is MNHNY and CDR2 SVGAGI (reference sequence). The CDR3 totals 15 residues. Between the trimmed V and J ends, which lost 6 bases and 3 bases, there was a span of 15 bases. CDR3 sequence: CASRPGTAYNQPQHF. The DNA for the CDR3 is TGTGCCAGCAGGCCCGGGACGGCCTACAATCAGCCCCAGCATTTT.

This clonotype is deemed medium-sized. Germline and junction disagree at one end, which may indicate a read error. V gene TRBV7-2 combines with J gene TRBJ2-3; 10 nucleotides line up with TRBD2. The CDR3 spans 15 residues. Looked up from germline, CDR1 is SGHTA and CDR2 is FQGNSA. This CDR3 is CASSSGLAVTNTQYF. In nucleotides, the CDR3 is TGTGCCAGCAGCTCCGGACTAGCGGTCACAAATACGCAGTATTTT.

This chain uses TRBV20-1 with TRBJ2-1; 15 positions agree with TRBD2. This CDR3 comprises 18 residues. The germline V gene encodes CDR1 DFQATT and CDR2 SNEGSKA (reference sequence). Unmatched junction bases numbered 13, after V lost 4 bases and J lost 6 bases. The CDR3 DNA reads TGCAGTGCTAACCCGGGACTAGCGGGGGGTCCAGTTCCCAATGAGCAGTTCTTC. Its protein is CSANPGLAGGPVPNEQFF.

This clonotype has a handful of counts. The chain recombines TRBV3-1 with TRBJ1-5, with a possible D match to TRBD1 (5 bases). Germline V gene lookup returns CDR1 LGHDT and CDR2 YNNKEL (reference sequence). CDR3 length equals 16 residues. The V end was cut by 3 bases, the J end by 0 bases, with 12 bases between. CDR3 sequence (DNA): TGTGCCAGCAGCCACGGGGCCAGCTATAGCAATCAGCCCCAGCATTTT. This encodes CASSHGASYSNQPQHF.

V and J are TRBV6-6 and TRBJ2-6; D might be TRBD2 (5 bases). V lost 8 bases and J lost 2, with 13 bases in between. Germline-derived CDR1 and CDR2 are MNHNY and SVGAGI (reference sequence). The CDR3 has 15 residues. The CDR3 loop is CASAGWGAGANVLTF. The CDR3 DNA reads as TGTGCCAGCGCAGGATGGGGAGCTGGGGCCAACGTCCTGACTTTC.

Ten or more counts support this clonotype. The chain carries TRBV12-5 and TRBJ1-2, with D maybe TRBD1 (6 bases). CDR3 length equals 15 residues. V lost 5 bases to trimming and J lost 5 bases, with 18 bases between them. Germline assignment: CDR1 LGHNT and CDR2 FRNRAP. The CDR3 is CASGLDRGADYGYTF. In DNA form, the CDR3 reads TGTGCTAGTGGTCTCGACCGGGGGGCCGATTATGGCTACACCTTC.

This clonotype has only one observation. Since a much larger clone is just one base distant, this may be a read error. The rearrangement uses TRBV9 and TRBJ2-3; D is uncertain. The CDR3 has 14 residues. CDR1 and CDR2 (germline): SGDLS, YYNGEE. The DNA of the CDR3 is TGTTCCAGCAGCGTAGGACCCCGACCGGATACGCAGTATTTT. As protein: CSSSVGPRPDTQYF.